Listed below are T cell receptor beta chains from one sample, sequenced in a study of T cells after yellow fever vaccination. TCRdb processed the 5' RACE reads anew with MiXCR; each CDR3 protein has one entry. The table lists roughly 180,000 distinct CDR3 sequences, about 6% of them singletons. Here the sequenced sample was CD4+ T cells sorted from PBMCs, taken on the day of the first yellow fever vaccination. The origin of the receptors is a man between 18 and 29 years old who received the YFV17D yellow fever vaccine. Both conserved end residues are part of each CDR3. A D gene is named only where the DNA matches it firmly. Not every row has a clone size; where given, it reads once, few, many or a size class.

few	TRBD1	TRBV11-1	TRBJ1-1	TGTGCCAGCACCGGTGGGCAGGGGGCGCCACGGTCAAACCCCAACACTGAAGCTTTCTTT	CASTGGQGAPRSNPNTEAFF
many	.	TRBV4-3	TRBJ2-2	TGCGCCAGCAGCCAAGGGCTGACAGCCTCGAACACCGGGGAGCTGTTTTTT	CASSQGLTASNTGELFF
many	TRBD1	TRBV12-3/TRBV12-4	TRBJ2-7	TGTGCCAGCGCAACAGGGGGCCTAGAGTCCTCCTACGAGCAGTACTTC	CASATGGLESSYEQYF
few	TRBD1	TRBV6-1	TRBJ1-1	TGTGCCAGCACTGAGACAGGGATGAACACTGAAGCTTTCTTT	CASTETGMNTEAFF
.	.	TRBV6-6	TRBJ1-5	TGTGCCAGCAGTGTGGGGAGCAAGGAGCCCCAGCATTTT	CASSVGSKEPQHF
many	TRBD2	TRBV27	TRBJ2-5	TGTGCCAGCAGTTTAGCGGGGGGCCAAGAGACCCAGTACTTC	CASSLAGGQETQYF
.	.	TRBV20-1	TRBJ2-5	TGCAGTGCTAGGGACAGTAACAAAGAGACCCAGTACTTC	CSARDSNKETQYF
many	.	TRBV12-3/TRBV12-4	TRBJ2-6	TGTGCCAGCAGTTTCGAATCTGGGGCCAACGTCCTGACTTTC	CASSFESGANVLTF
many	.	TRBV12-3/TRBV12-4	TRBJ2-5	TGTGCCAGCAGTTCCTCTGACGTGGAGACCCAGTACTTC	CASSSSDVETQYF
many	TRBD1	TRBV7-9	TRBJ2-5	TGTGCCAGCAGACGGGGACAGCAGAACGAAGAGACCCAGTACTTC	CASRRGQQNEETQYF
few	.	TRBV10-3	TRBJ1-2	TGTGCCACCAGCCGTGAGATGGGGACCGATGGCTACACCTTC	CATSREMGTDGYTF
many	.	TRBV10-3	TRBJ2-3	TGTGCCATCAGTGAAACGAGGCTGGTTTCCACGGATACGCAGTATTTT	CAISETRLVSTDTQYF
many	TRBD2	TRBV5-6	TRBJ2-7	TGTGCCAGCAGCTTGGGCCTGCGGGGGGCCTACGAGCAGTACTTC	CASSLGLRGAYEQYF
.	.	TRBV28	TRBJ2-5	TGTGCCAGCAGGGCAGGGACCTCCCAAGAGACCCAGTACTTC	CASRAGTSQETQYF
many	.	TRBV5-5	TRBJ2-5	TGTGCCAGCAGCTTGGCGGCTAACCAAGAGACCCAGTACTTC	CASSLAANQETQYF
.	.	TRBV6-5	TRBJ2-5	TGTGCCAGCAGTTACTCGTCTGCGGGCCCAATGGAGACCCAGTACTTC	CASSYSSAGPMETQYF
many	.	TRBV7-6	TRBJ2-1	TGTGCCAGCAGCTCGTCGGACGGATCCTACAATGAGCAGTTCTTC	CASSSSDGSYNEQFF
few	.	TRBV7-2	TRBJ1-1	TGTGCCAGCAGCTTAGCGCCAGGGGACACTGAAGCTTTCTTT	CASSLAPGDTEAFF
many	.	TRBV12-3/TRBV12-4	TRBJ1-5	TGTGCCAGCAGTTTAGTCAGGGGTCAGCCCCAGCATTTT	CASSLVRGQPQHF
many	.	TRBV4-3	TRBJ2-2	TGCGCCAGCAGCCAAGAGGCGGGACGAGGCGTGACCGGGGAGCTGTTTTTT	CASSQEAGRGVTGELFF
many	.	TRBV30	TRBJ2-7	TGTGCCTGGAGTGAGGAGGTCGAGCAGTACTTC	CAWSEEVEQYF
few	.	TRBV4-3	TRBJ1-1	TGCGCCAGCAGCCGGAGTTTTGCCGACACTGAAGCTTTCTTT	CASSRSFADTEAFF
.	.	TRBV5-1	TRBJ1-1	TGCGCCAGCAGGCCTGCCGGGACCCAGAACACTGAAGCTTTCTTT	CASRPAGTQNTEAFF
many	TRBD1	TRBV20-1	TRBJ1-6	TGCAGTGCTAGAGATGGATACAGGGGTTCACCCCTCCACTTT	CSARDGYRGSPLHF
.	TRBD1	TRBV14	TRBJ2-7	TGTGCCAGCAGCTTCACGTTTATGGACAGGGTGGGTAATGGCTCCTACGAGCAGTACTTC	CASSFTFMDRVGNGSYEQYF
few	TRBD2	TRBV6-1	TRBJ2-7	TGTGCCAGCAGTGAACTTCAATGGGAGGGGAGGGCCTGGGAGCAGTACTTC	CASSELQWEGRAWEQYF
many	TRBD1	TRBV29-1	TRBJ2-1	TGCAGCGTTGAGCGGGACAGGGGATACAATGAGCAGTTCTTC	CSVERDRGYNEQFF
.	.	TRBV7-9	TRBJ1-6	TGTGCCAGCAGCATGCCAGGGGATTCACCCCTCCACTTT	CASSMPGDSPLHF
few	TRBD1	TRBV5-4	TRBJ1-5	TGTGCCAGTTCAACAGGGGGCGCGAGCAATCAGCCCCAGCATTTT	CASSTGGASNQPQHF
many	.	TRBV5-1	TRBJ2-5	TGCGCCAGCAGGCGGGACTCCAAAGAGACCCAGTACTTC	CASRRDSKETQYF
.	TRBD2	TRBV5-4	TRBJ2-3	TGTGCCAGCAGCTTTCGGACTAGCGGGGACAGCACAGATACGCAGTATTTT	CASSFRTSGDSTDTQYF
many	.	TRBV20-1	TRBJ1-5	TGCAGTGCTAGAGGGGAGAGGTGGCAGCCCCAGCATTTT	CSARGERWQPQHF
.	.	TRBV5-6	TRBJ2-7	TGTGCCAGCAGCGGGGCCGCCTCCTACGAGCAGTACTTC	CASSGAASYEQYF
few	.	TRBV18	TRBJ1-1	TGTGCCAGCTCACCAAGAGGGCAGCGAGCTTTCTTT	CASSPRGQRAFF
few	TRBD1	TRBV2	TRBJ1-2	TGTGCCAGCAGGAGACAGGGGAATGGCTACACCTTC	CASRRQGNGYTF
few	.	TRBV10-3	TRBJ1-3	TGTGCCACGAGTGGGGGAAACACCATATATTTT	CATSGGNTIYF
many	.	TRBV7-2	TRBJ2-1	TGTGCCAGCAGCTTAGGTTGGGGCTACAATGAGCAGTTCTTC	CASSLGWGYNEQFF
.	TRBD1	TRBV5-6	TRBJ1-6	TGTGCCAGCAGCTTTACAGGGGGGTCCTATAATTCACCCCTCCACTTT	CASSFTGGSYNSPLHF
many	.	TRBV7-3	TRBJ2-3	TGTGCCAGCATCGACGGGGGAGATACGCAGTATTTT	CASIDGGDTQYF
few	.	TRBV7-6	TRBJ2-7	TGTGCCAGCAGCTTGGGGGGGGGCTGGTACGAGCAGTACTTC	CASSLGGGWYEQYF
few	TRBD2	TRBV28	TRBJ2-3	TGTGCCAGCAGTTTGTGGGTCGGACTAGGAACAGATACGCAGTATTTT	CASSLWVGLGTDTQYF
few	.	TRBV7-2	TRBJ1-5	TGTGCCAGCAACCAAGGGGGGAGTAGCAATCAGCCCCAGCATTTT	CASNQGGSSNQPQHF
few	.	TRBV3-1	TRBJ2-3	TGTGCCAGCAGCCATTCGGAGACGCAGTATTTT	CASSHSETQYF
.	.	TRBV28	TRBJ1-1	TGTGCCAGCAAAGACACCCAGGGACCGAACACTGAAGCTTTCTTT	CASKDTQGPNTEAFF
many	.	TRBV9	TRBJ1-1	TGTGCCAGCAGCGTATTTGGGGCAGAAGAAGCTTTCTTT	CASSVFGAEEAFF
few	.	TRBV4-2	TRBJ1-5	TGTGCCAGCAGCCAAGATCGAACGTTCTTGAGCAATCAGCCCCAGCATTTT	CASSQDRTFLSNQPQHF
many	TRBD2	TRBV9	TRBJ2-5	TGTGCCAGCAGCGTCTCCAGCGGGGGTGAACCTCACGAGACCCAGTACTTC	CASSVSSGGEPHETQYF
.	.	TRBV12-3/TRBV12-4	TRBJ1-4	TGTGCCAGCAGTTTTGGGCGGAATGAAAAACTGTTTTTT	CASSFGRNEKLFF
many	TRBD1	TRBV5-5	TRBJ1-4	TGTGCCAGCAGCCGGGGACAGAATTCTATCGGGGAAAAACTGTTTTTT	CASSRGQNSIGEKLFF
many	.	TRBV11-2	TRBJ2-3	TGTGCCAGCAGCTTATCCGGGGGGCGGGCAGATACGCAGTATTTT	CASSLSGGRADTQYF
many	.	TRBV29-1	TRBJ1-1	TGCAGCGCCTCCAGGGAGGGGAACACTGAAGCTTTCTTT	CSASREGNTEAFF
few	.	TRBV19	TRBJ2-1	TGTGCCAGTAGTATGGGGTCGGCCCTCTACAATGAGCAGTTCTTC	CASSMGSALYNEQFF